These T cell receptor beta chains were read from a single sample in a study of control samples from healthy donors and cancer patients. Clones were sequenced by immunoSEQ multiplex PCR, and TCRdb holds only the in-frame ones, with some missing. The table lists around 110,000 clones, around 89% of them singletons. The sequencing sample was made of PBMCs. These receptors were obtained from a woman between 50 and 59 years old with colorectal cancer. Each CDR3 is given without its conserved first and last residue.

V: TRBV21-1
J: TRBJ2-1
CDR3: ASSKADGGGYNEQF

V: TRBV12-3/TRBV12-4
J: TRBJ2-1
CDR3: ASSPSNEQF

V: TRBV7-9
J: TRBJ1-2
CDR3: ASSFGTAANYGYT

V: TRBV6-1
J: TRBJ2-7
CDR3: ASSEGGGTSHN

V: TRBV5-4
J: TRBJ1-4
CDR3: ASSLGGITNEKLF

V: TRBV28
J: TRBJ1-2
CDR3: ASSLWRQGAGGYT

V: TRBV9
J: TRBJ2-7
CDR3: ATWDTNSYEQY

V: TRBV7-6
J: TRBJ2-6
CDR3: ASSLESAGANVLT

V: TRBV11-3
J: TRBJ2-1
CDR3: ASSLDTQTLQF

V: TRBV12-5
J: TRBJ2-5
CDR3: ASGPGLAGGLSIEETQY

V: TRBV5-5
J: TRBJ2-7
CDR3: ASSSGTGGYEQY

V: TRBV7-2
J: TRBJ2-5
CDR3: ASSFRSGGGQETQY

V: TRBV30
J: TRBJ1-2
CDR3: AWSPAIGYT

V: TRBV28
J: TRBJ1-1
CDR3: ASSLLGTEAF

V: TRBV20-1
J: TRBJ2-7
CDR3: SASPGGFSEQY

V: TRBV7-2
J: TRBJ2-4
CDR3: ASSSSSATGEVIQY

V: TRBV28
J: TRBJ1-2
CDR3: ASSITLGGYT

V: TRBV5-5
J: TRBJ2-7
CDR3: ASSLAGGPNYEQY

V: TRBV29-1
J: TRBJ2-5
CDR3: STRGEVGMGQETQY

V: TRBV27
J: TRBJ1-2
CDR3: ASSTTRDGANYGYT

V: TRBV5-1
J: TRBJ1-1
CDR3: ASSLFQGASFADTEAF

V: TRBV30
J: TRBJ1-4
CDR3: AWSARGNEKLF

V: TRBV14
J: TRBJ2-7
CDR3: ASSQEGGFGYEQY

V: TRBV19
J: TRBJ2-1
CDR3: ASSHFGLGNEQF